This T cell receptor beta chain emerged from a study of blood T cells in healthy people across ages. Of note for this clonotype: Its target is not known. One base away lies a much larger clone, so this may be a sequencing read error.

Overall study results and limits: Across the age range, TCR beta diversity per million T cells fell in a roughly linear way.

The germline V gene encodes CDR1 DFQATT and CDR2 SNEGSKA (reference sequence). The CDR3 has 13 amino acids. Trimming left V 5 bases short and J 3 bases short, with 14 bases between. A J-beta primer mix and a sample-barcoded 5' primer were used in a second PCR of about 6 to 12 cycles. With 12 random nucleotides, a template-switch adaptor tagged each individual cDNA molecule. One entry per CDR3 protein, called by TCRdb with MiXCR from the 5' RACE reads. Of roughly 680,000 distinct CDR3 sequences in the sample, roughly half are singletons; the top ten hold about 13%. The sequenced sample consisted of blood. The V call is TRBV20-1, the J call TRBJ2-7; D may be TRBD1 (5 bases). This receptor was obtained from a woman at least 80 years old in good health. In nucleotides, the CDR3 is TGCAGTGCTCTTATTGACAGTGACTACGAGCAGTACTTC. Amino acids: CSALIDSDYEQYF.